This T cell receptor beta chain was documented in a study of monozygotic twins with inflammatory bowel disease. Each CDR3 protein gets one entry in TCRdb, which reprocessed the 5' RACE reads and gives no DNA. The repertoire table contains some 300,000 distinct CDR3 sequences. This CDR3 contains 16 residues. The germline CDR1 and CDR2 sequences are LGHDT and YNNKEL (reference sequence). The chain combines TRBV3-1 with TRBJ2-1; TCRdb's D call of TRBD1 is untestable without DNA. The sequencing sample was made of blood. The receptor's source is a human donor with ulcerative colitis or Crohn's disease, or a healthy co-twin of an affected twin (not recorded which). CDR3: CASSPPRGVGYNEQFF.